Below, one T cell receptor (beta chain) is given with its context. The record originates from a study of blood T cell repertoires in COVID-19. The overall study: The analysed material was cDNA or gDNA that came from T cells, B-cell-depleted T cells, or PBMCs.

CDR1 is LNHDA, CDR2 SQIVND, per germline (reference sequence). The ends lost 9 bases at V and 4 bases at J; junction bases unmatched: 9. This CDR3 is 15 amino acids long. Original data processing: Researchers report that nucleated cell counts were estimated from reference gene primer amplification. Using immunoSEQ multiplex PCR, the repertoire was profiled, and TCRdb retains in-frame clones only, with some absent. For V, J and clone size, that table is used; D and trimming come from the DNA. This repertoire shows around 260,000 clones, 83% found once; its top ten account for roughly a tenth. Sequencing used peripheral blood. V is TRBV19 and J is TRBJ2-5; 12 bases match TRBD2. The clonotype was recovered from a woman aged 50 to 60 who had recovered from COVID-19. The CDR3 is CASTSSGGAGETQYF. The CDR3 DNA follows: TGTGCCAGCACCTCTAGCGGGGGGGCCGGAGAGACCCAGTACTTC. Full variable domain (rest looked up from reference TRBV19 and TRBJ2-5): DGGITQSPKYLFRKEGQNVTLSCEQNLNHDAMYWYRQDPGQGLRLIYYSQIVNDFQKGDIAEGYSVSREKKESFPLTVTSAQKNPTAFYLCASTSSGGAGETQYFGPGTRLLVL.